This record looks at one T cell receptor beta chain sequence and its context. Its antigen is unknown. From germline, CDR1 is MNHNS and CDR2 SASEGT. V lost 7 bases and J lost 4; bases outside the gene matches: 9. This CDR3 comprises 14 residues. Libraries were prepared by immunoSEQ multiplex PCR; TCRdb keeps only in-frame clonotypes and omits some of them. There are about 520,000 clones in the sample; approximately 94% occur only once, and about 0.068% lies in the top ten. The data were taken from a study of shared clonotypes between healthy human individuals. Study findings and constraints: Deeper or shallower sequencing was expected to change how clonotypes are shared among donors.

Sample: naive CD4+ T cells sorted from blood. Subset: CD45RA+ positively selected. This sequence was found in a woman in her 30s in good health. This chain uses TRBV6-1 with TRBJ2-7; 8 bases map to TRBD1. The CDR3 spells CASTRLTGVYEQYF. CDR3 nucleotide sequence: TGTGCCAGCACCCGTTTGACAGGGGTATACGAGCAGTACTTC.